The entry that follows covers one TCR beta chain sequence. At the DNA level, this CDR3 is encoded by other sequences in the same sample as well. The source of the sample is a study of blood T cell repertoires in COVID-19. The wider study: COVID-19 samples, acute and convalescent, were from the United States, Italy and Spain.

In the source study's methods: Researchers report that nucleated cell counts were estimated from reference gene primer amplification. The data were produced by immunoSEQ multiplex PCR, yet TCRdb's version contains in-frame clones alone and is incomplete. The D gene and trimming were derived from the DNA, and the V and J assignments and clone size from that table. The sample lists approximately 150,000 clones; approximately 82% were seen once. Germline CDR1 LNHDA, CDR2 SQIVND (reference sequence). The V gene lost 4 bases and the J gene lost 5 bases, with 5 bases spanning the gap. This CDR3 contains 11 residues.

This clonotype was obtained from a woman between 65 and 79 years old who had recovered from COVID-19. What was sequenced was peripheral blood. The chain carries TRBV19 and TRBJ1-2; D is ambiguous. CDR3 in amino acids: CASSSSYGYTF. CDR3 nucleotide sequence: TGTGCCAGTAGTAGCAGTTATGGCTACACCTTC.